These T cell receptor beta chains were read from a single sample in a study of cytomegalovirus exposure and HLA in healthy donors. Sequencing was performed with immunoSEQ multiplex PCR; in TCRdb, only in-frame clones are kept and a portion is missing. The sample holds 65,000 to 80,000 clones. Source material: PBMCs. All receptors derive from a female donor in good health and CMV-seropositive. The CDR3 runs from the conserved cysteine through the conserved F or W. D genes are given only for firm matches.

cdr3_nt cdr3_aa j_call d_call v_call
TGTGCCAGCAGCTACTTGAGGGCGACCAACGTCCTGACTTTC CASSYLRATNVLTF TRBJ2-6 . TRBV14
TGTGCCAGCAGTTGGGGGGGCACTGAAGCTTTCTTT CASSWGGTEAFF TRBJ1-1 . TRBV7-9
TGTGCCAGCAGCAAACAAACTCCCATTCTCAGCGGGACCACCCCTATAGCCAAAAACATTCAGTACTTC CASSKQTPILSGTTPIAKNIQYF TRBJ2-4 . TRBV21-1
TGTGCCATTGCGGCCGGTAATGAAAAACTGTTTTTT CAIAAGNEKLFF TRBJ1-4 . TRBV10-3
TGTGCCGGACAGGGTGCGGGCAATCAGCCCCAGCATTTT CAGQGAGNQPQHF TRBJ1-5 TRBD1 TRBV6-1
TGTGCCTGGAGTGTAGGGAGCAGACAAGAGACCCAGTACTTC CAWSVGSRQETQYF TRBJ2-5 . TRBV30
TGTGCCTGGAGTGTACAAACTAGCGGGACCCGGGAGACCCAGTACTTC CAWSVQTSGTRETQYF TRBJ2-5 TRBD2 TRBV30
TGTGCCAGCAGCTTCCACGGACAGGGGGCATCTGAAGCTTTCTTT CASSFHGQGASEAFF TRBJ1-1 TRBD1 TRBV7-2
TGTGCCAGTAGTATAGGGGACAGGGGGGAGACCCAGTACTTC CASSIGDRGETQYF TRBJ2-5 TRBD1 TRBV19
TGTGCCAGCAGTCCTCAACGGCGGTCCCTAGGCGAGCAGTACTTC CASSPQRRSLGEQYF TRBJ2-7 . TRBV27
TGTGCCAGCAGTTTTGGCGGGGCCAGAAGTGAGCAGTTCTTC CASSFGGARSEQFF TRBJ2-1 . TRBV28
TGTGCCAGCAGTCCCATCCGGACAGGGAATGGCTACACCTTC CASSPIRTGNGYTF TRBJ1-2 TRBD1 TRBV28
TGTGCCAGCAGTGGAGGGACTAGCGGGGGGATTACCTTTAGCACAGATACGCAGTATTTT CASSGGTSGGITFSTDTQYF TRBJ2-3 TRBD2 TRBV6-1
TGTGCCAGCAGTTTCTGGGGACAGGGGGAGACCCAGTACTTC CASSFWGQGETQYF TRBJ2-5 TRBD1 TRBV28
TGCGCCAGCAGACCCGGGACAGCCACCGGGGAGCTGTTTTTT CASRPGTATGELFF TRBJ2-2 TRBD1 TRBV5-1
TGTGCCAGCAGGGAAAGCAGGGGTAAGAGAGGCTACACCTTC CASRESRGKRGYTF TRBJ1-2 . TRBV6-1
TGTGCCAGCAGTTACGGTACGTCACAGGGGTACACTGAAGCTTTCTTT CASSYGTSQGYTEAFF TRBJ1-1 TRBD1 TRBV6-6
TGTGCCAGCAGATTCAAGTCTAGCGGGAGGGAGGAGACCCAGTACTTC CASRFKSSGREETQYF TRBJ2-5 TRBD2 TRBV2
TGTGCCAGCAGTTTGTCTAGCGGGAACACCGGGGAGCTGTTTTTT CASSLSSGNTGELFF TRBJ2-2 TRBD2 TRBV28
TGTGCCAGCAGTCAACAGGGGTTGGGGAACACTGAAGCTTTCTTT CASSQQGLGNTEAFF TRBJ1-1 TRBD1 TRBV7-9
TGCGCCAGCAGCCGAAAGGTCCAGGGTGAAGCTTTCTTT CASSRKVQGEAFF TRBJ1-1 . TRBV4-1
TGTGCCAGCACACCCGGGACAGGGGGATCCTACGAGCAGTACTTC CASTPGTGGSYEQYF TRBJ2-7 TRBD1 TRBV9